This T cell receptor (beta chain) was obtained from a study of blood T cell repertoires in COVID-19. Study-wide background: Specimens from acute and convalescent COVID-19 originated in the United States, Italy and Spain.

Original processing notes: Estimated nucleated cell counts came from reference gene primer amplification. Here immunoSEQ multiplex PCR was the method, and the copy in TCRdb shows in-frame clones only, minus some. The V and J calls and clone size are taken from that table; D and trimming were inferred from the DNA. The sample includes just over 85,000 clones, 70% to 90% of them seen just once. The CDR3 totals 14 residues. Looked up from germline, CDR1 is SGHTA and CDR2 is FQGNSA. Trimming cost V 0 bases and J 7 bases; bases outside gene matches: 2. The V gene is TRBV7-2, the J gene TRBJ2-1; 8 nucleotides match TRBD2. The sequenced sample was peripheral blood. The clonotype originates from a man aged 50 to 59 with acute or convalescent COVID-19. CDR3 DNA: TGTGCCAGCAGCTTAGCCGGGGGGGAAAATGAGCAGTTCTTC. As protein: CASSLAGGENEQFF.